Listed below are T cell receptor beta chains from one sample, sequenced in a study of T cells in Graves' hyperthyroidism and ophthalmopathy. Via MiXCR, TCRdb re-called the multiplex PCR reads, giving one row per CDR3 protein. Of hundreds of thousands of distinct CDR3 sequences in the sample, 14% to 15% were seen once. Sequencing was carried out using blood. These TCRs come from a young man with Graves' ophthalmopathy. CDR3s include the opening cysteine and the closing phenylalanine or tryptophan. Fields, in order: CDR3 length, V gene, J gene, clone size, D gene, CDR3 DNA, CDR3 protein. D genes are given only for firm matches. The size of a clone is reported for some rows only, either as once, few or many, or as a class for expanded clones.

len: 15; v_gene: TRBV6-1; j_gene: TRBJ1-5; abundance: many; d_gene: NA; CDR3nt: TGTGCCAGCAATTCGGACTGGGCTAGCAATCAGCCCCAGCATTTT; CDR3aa: CASNSDWASNQPQHF
len: 16; v_gene: TRBV27; j_gene: TRBJ2-7; abundance: many; d_gene: NA; CDR3nt: TGTGCCAGCAGTTTGGTCCCGGAGACTAGAGGCAACGAGCAGTACTTC; CDR3aa: CASSLVPETRGNEQYF
len: 16; v_gene: TRBV24-1; j_gene: TRBJ1-5; abundance: many; d_gene: TRBD1; CDR3nt: TGTGCCACCAGTGATACCCGGACAGGGGGCAATCAGCCCCAGCATTTT; CDR3aa: CATSDTRTGGNQPQHF
len: 11; v_gene: TRBV29-1; j_gene: TRBJ2-3; abundance: NA; d_gene: TRBD1; CDR3nt: TGCAGCCGGACAGGAGGAGATACGCAGTATTTT; CDR3aa: CSRTGGDTQYF
len: 15; v_gene: TRBV10-3; j_gene: TRBJ2-6; abundance: few; d_gene: TRBD2; CDR3nt: TGTGCCACACTAGCGGGGGACTCTGGGGCCAACGTCCTGACTTTC; CDR3aa: CATLAGDSGANVLTF
len: 13; v_gene: TRBV11-2; j_gene: TRBJ1-2; abundance: many; d_gene: NA; CDR3nt: TGTGCCAGCAGCTTCCTCGGCTCCTATGGCTACACCTTC; CDR3aa: CASSFLGSYGYTF
len: 12; v_gene: TRBV20-1; j_gene: TRBJ2-5; abundance: many; d_gene: NA; CDR3nt: TGCAGTGCTAGAGGGGCACAGGGGACCCAGTACTTC; CDR3aa: CSARGAQGTQYF
len: 14; v_gene: TRBV27; j_gene: TRBJ1-2; abundance: many; d_gene: NA; CDR3nt: TGTGCCAGCAGTCCTCGACAGGAATCCTATGGCTACACCTTC; CDR3aa: CASSPRQESYGYTF
len: 15; v_gene: TRBV9; j_gene: TRBJ2-5; abundance: NA; d_gene: NA; CDR3nt: TGTGCCAGCAGCGTAGACAGGGCAGGGGACGATACACAGTACTTC; CDR3aa: CASSVDRAGDDTQYF
len: 17; v_gene: TRBV6-5; j_gene: TRBJ2-2; abundance: NA; d_gene: TRBD2; CDR3nt: TGTGCCAGCAGTTACTCGGCGGGGGTTATGAACACCGGGGAGCTGTTTTTT; CDR3aa: CASSYSAGVMNTGELFF
len: 14; v_gene: TRBV18; j_gene: TRBJ2-3; abundance: many; d_gene: NA; CDR3nt: TGTGCCAGCCACTCTCAGACTAGCACAGATACGCAGTATTTT; CDR3aa: CASHSQTSTDTQYF
len: 19; v_gene: TRBV20-1; j_gene: TRBJ2-2; abundance: NA; d_gene: TRBD1; CDR3nt: TGCAGTGCTAGAGCCGCACACCCAGAACAGGGGGTTTTCACCGGGGAGCTGTTTTTT; CDR3aa: CSARAAHPEQGVFTGELFF
len: 13; v_gene: TRBV30; j_gene: TRBJ2-7; abundance: many; d_gene: NA; CDR3nt: TGTGCCTGGAGTGGGACCGTTACTAGGGAGCAGTACTTC; CDR3aa: CAWSGTVTREQYF
len: 15; v_gene: TRBV11-1; j_gene: TRBJ2-1; abundance: many; d_gene: NA; CDR3nt: TGTGCCAGCAGCTGGCAGGTTCTTAACTACAATGAGCAGTTCTTC; CDR3aa: CASSWQVLNYNEQFF
len: 17; v_gene: TRBV7-8; j_gene: TRBJ2-1; abundance: many; d_gene: TRBD2; CDR3nt: TGTGCCAGCAGCTCAGGTCGAGTTAGCGGGAGAGGGTGGGAGCAGTTCTTC; CDR3aa: CASSSGRVSGRGWEQFF
len: 14; v_gene: TRBV2; j_gene: TRBJ1-2; abundance: many; d_gene: NA; CDR3nt: TGTGCCAGCAGTGATCGCCCCGCTGTTGAGGGCTACACCTTC; CDR3aa: CASSDRPAVEGYTF
len: 13; v_gene: TRBV13; j_gene: TRBJ1-1; abundance: NA; d_gene: NA; CDR3nt: TGTGCCAGCAGCTTAGTGTCCGGGGGCGAAGCTTTCTTT; CDR3aa: CASSLVSGGEAFF
len: 16; v_gene: TRBV6-1; j_gene: TRBJ2-1; abundance: few; d_gene: NA; CDR3nt: TGTGCCAGCACACACAGTGCGGGGCCACATTCGAATGAGCAGTTCTTC; CDR3aa: CASTHSAGPHSNEQFF
len: 15; v_gene: TRBV19; j_gene: TRBJ2-7; abundance: few; d_gene: TRBD1; CDR3nt: TGTGCCAGTAGTCCCGGACAGGGTCCCTCCTACGAGCAGTACTTC; CDR3aa: CASSPGQGPSYEQYF
len: 16; v_gene: TRBV7-9; j_gene: TRBJ2-7; abundance: many; d_gene: TRBD1; CDR3nt: TGTGCCAGCGGCGATCGGCCGGGACAGGGGGCCTACGAGCAGTACTTC; CDR3aa: CASGDRPGQGAYEQYF
len: 14; v_gene: TRBV20-1; j_gene: TRBJ1-5; abundance: NA; d_gene: NA; CDR3nt: TGCAGTGCTAAAAAAGCGCAGGGAGATCAGCCCCAGCATTTT; CDR3aa: CSAKKAQGDQPQHF
len: 14; v_gene: TRBV12-3/TRBV12-4; j_gene: TRBJ1-6; abundance: many; d_gene: TRBD1; CDR3nt: TGTGCCAGCAGTCCAACAGGGGGAGGGTCACCCCTCCACTTT; CDR3aa: CASSPTGGGSPLHF
len: 12; v_gene: TRBV6-1; j_gene: TRBJ1-1; abundance: few; d_gene: NA; CDR3nt: TGTGCCAGCAGTGAAGTCCACCCCGAAGCTTTCTTT; CDR3aa: CASSEVHPEAFF
len: 14; v_gene: TRBV5-1; j_gene: TRBJ1-2; abundance: NA; d_gene: TRBD1; CDR3nt: TGCGCCAGCAGCTACCGGGACAGTAACTATGGCTACACCTTC; CDR3aa: CASSYRDSNYGYTF
len: 16; v_gene: TRBV5-1; j_gene: TRBJ2-3; abundance: many; d_gene: TRBD2; CDR3nt: TGCGCCAGCAGCAGAGGGACTAGCGGGGGGGCGAATACGCAGTATTTT; CDR3aa: CASSRGTSGGANTQYF
len: 15; v_gene: TRBV7-8; j_gene: TRBJ2-7; abundance: many; d_gene: TRBD1; CDR3nt: TGTGCCAGCAGCCTTAATCTCGGGACAGGTGGAGAGCAGTACTTC; CDR3aa: CASSLNLGTGGEQYF
len: 12; v_gene: TRBV2; j_gene: TRBJ2-1; abundance: many; d_gene: NA; CDR3nt: TGTGCCAGCAGACAGATCTACAATGAGCAGTTCTTC; CDR3aa: CASRQIYNEQFF
len: 13; v_gene: TRBV3-1; j_gene: TRBJ2-1; abundance: many; d_gene: NA; CDR3nt: TGTGCCAGCAGCCAAGATCGGAGCAATGAGCAGTTCTTC; CDR3aa: CASSQDRSNEQFF
len: 13; v_gene: TRBV2; j_gene: TRBJ1-3; abundance: many; d_gene: NA; CDR3nt: TGTGCCAGCAGTGAAGACGTCCCAGGGACCATATATTTT; CDR3aa: CASSEDVPGTIYF
len: 12; v_gene: TRBV20-1; j_gene: TRBJ1-5; abundance: many; d_gene: NA; CDR3nt: TGCAGTGCTAGAGCGGGGTATCAGCCCCAGCATTTT; CDR3aa: CSARAGYQPQHF